This entry describes one T cell receptor beta chain. These data are taken from a study of blood T cell repertoires in COVID-19. Background on the study: Samples taken during acute and convalescent COVID-19 were collected in the United States, Italy and Spain.

The CDR3 has 17 residues. Deletions cut 4 bases from V and 3 bases from J, with 19 bases between. The germline V gene has CDR1 SGHRS and CDR2 YFSETQ. Original processing methods: Reference gene primer amplification in the assay estimated nucleated cell counts. Measured with immunoSEQ multiplex PCR; TCRdb has only the in-frame clones, and not every one. The V and J calls and clone size were taken over from that table, and D and trimming were inferred from the DNA. The table has 150,000 or so clones, 79% seen once. The sequencing input was peripheral blood. This chain uses TRBV5-1 with TRBJ2-2, with D maybe TRBD2 (7 bases). This sequence was found in a woman in her 70s with COVID-19, enrolled during active disease. CDR3 loop: CASSQGPRGGDTGELFF. Written as DNA, the CDR3 is TGCGCCAGCAGCCAGGGCCCGAGGGGGGGCGACACCGGGGAGCTGTTTTTT.